This T cell receptor beta chain is from a study of T-cell reconstitution after alpha-beta-depleted transplantation in children. This clonotype was counted at least ten times. Unique molecular identifiers were incorporated when the TCRbeta library was constructed. In TCRdb, the PCR reads were re-called with MiXCR into one record per CDR3 protein. The data show some 640,000 distinct CDR3 sequences, roughly 17% seen once. The receptor's source is a human donor who donated a stem cell graft to a child with acute myeloid leukemia. Source: PBMCs from the stem cell graft donor, taken from the stem cell graft.

CDR3: CASSLDGLNYGYTF. CDR3 DNA: TGTGCCAGCAGCTTAGACGGGCTGAACTATGGCTACACCTTC. The chain carries TRBV7-9 and TRBJ1-2; no firm D call. This CDR3 has 14 amino acids. Per the germline V gene, CDR1 is SEHNR and CDR2 is FQNEAQ (reference sequence). The V end lost 1 base, the J end lost 2 bases, and 8 bases lay between the germline ends.